These 28 T cell receptor beta chains share one sample of origin, sequenced in a study of T cell responses to AZD1222 COVID-19 vaccine. Some clones are missing from TCRdb's copy, which holds only in-frame ones; the method was immunoSEQ multiplex PCR. The sample has about 180,000 clones, around nine tenths seen once; the top ten hold roughly 7.7%. The material sequenced was peripheral blood, taken on day 0 of AZD1222 vaccination. The source of these receptors is an adult in good health.

V is TRBV9 and J is TRBJ1-2; D uncertain. This CDR3 has 11 amino acids. The germline CDR1 and CDR2 sequences are SGDLS and YYNGEE. The germline V and J ends were trimmed by 5 bases and 7 bases, with 9 bases remaining between them. CDR3 region: CASSRSGGYTF. The CDR3 region has the DNA TGTGCCAGCAGTCGGAGTGGTGGCTACACCTTC.

The chain joins TRBV16 to TRBJ1-3; weak D call: TRBD1 (5 bases). Germline V gene lookup returns CDR1 KGHSY and CDR2 FQNENV. The CDR3 is 15 residues long. V lost 1 base to trimming and J lost 3 bases, with 10 bases between them. The CDR3 is CASSQLAGLGNTIYF. The CDR3 coding sequence is TGTGCCAGCAGCCAATTGGCAGGGCTTGGAAACACCATATATTTT. Using reference TRBV16 and TRBJ1-3 for the parts outside the CDR3, the full variable domain is GEEVAQTPKHLVRGEGQKAKLYCAPIKGHSYVFWYQQVLKNEFKFLISFQNENVFDETGMPKERFSAKCLPNSPCSLEIQATKLEDSAVYFCASSQLAGLGNTIYFGEGSWLTVV.

The chain links TRBV10-3 to TRBJ1-1; 8 bases are shared with TRBD1. The J segment lost 5 bases and the V segment lost 6 bases, leaving 11 bases of the junction unmatched. The length of the CDR3 is 15 residues. In germline, CDR1 is ENHRY, CDR2 SYGVKD. The CDR3 reads CAIRGQAGGGTEAFF. CDR3 DNA: TGTGCCATCAGGGGGCAAGCAGGGGGCGGGACTGAAGCTTTCTTT.

The chain uses TRBV9 and TRBJ1-2, with 8 bases aligning to TRBD1. J lost 9 bases, V lost 0 bases, and 4 bases had no gene match. This CDR3 contains 13 residues. Germline CDR1 is SGDLS and CDR2 is YYNGEE. The chain's CDR3 is CASSVVTGDSYTF. The CDR3 bases are TGTGCCAGCAGCGTAGTGACAGGGGATAGCTACACCTTC.

This rearrangement joins TRBV6-5 to TRBJ1-1; a weak D match, TRBD1 (6 bases). Deletions cut 2 bases from V and 4 bases from J, with 17 bases between. This CDR3 comprises 16 residues. The germline V gene has CDR1 MNHEY and CDR2 SVGAGI. This chain's CDR3 is CASSYPTATGRTEAFF. The CDR3 DNA follows: TGTGCCAGCAGTTACCCTACCGCGACAGGTCGCACTGAAGCTTTCTTT.

This sequence joins TRBV6-5 and TRBJ2-7; D remains ambiguous. Germline CDR1 and CDR2: MNHEY and SVGAGI. V was cut by 10 bases and J by 1 base, with 14 bases left in between. The CDR3 has 13 residues. The CDR3 region is CATGPDVSYEQYF. The CDR3 nucleotides read TGTGCCACCGGTCCAGATGTGTCCTACGAGCAGTACTTC.

J is TRBJ2-5 and V is TRBV7-2; D may be TRBD2 (6 bases). The length of the CDR3 is 17 residues. Germline-derived CDR1 and CDR2 are SGHTA and FQGNSA. V was pared by 0 bases and J by 4 bases, with 18 bases between. CDR3 region: CASSLAQIREVLETQYF. In DNA form, the CDR3 reads TGTGCCAGCAGCTTAGCGCAAATCAGGGAGGTTTTAGAGACCCAGTACTTC.

This clone was recorded a few times. The chain has TRBV5-5 and TRBJ1-1; the D is unclear. The CDR3 covers 15 residues. Germline V gives CDR1 SGHKS, CDR2 YYEKEE (reference sequence). V was shortened by 4 bases and J by 5 bases, with 18 bases between the two germline ends. The CDR3 nucleotides are TGTGCCAGCAGCACCACCCGAGACTTTGATACTGAAGCTTTCTTT. Protein sequence: CASSTTRDFDTEAFF.

The chain carries TRBV6-2 or TRBV6-3 and TRBJ2-2; tentatively, D is TRBD1 (6 bases). V lost 5 bases, J lost 7 bases, and 14 bases lay in between. The CDR3 has 14 residues. The germline V gene encodes CDR1 MNHEY and CDR2 SVGEGT. DNA for the CDR3: TGTGCCAGCAGTCGTTCAGGGGTAGTCGGGGAGCTGTTTTTT. As protein: CASSRSGVVGELFF.

This clone showed up just once. The rearrangement joins TRBV28 to TRBJ2-7; 9 bases agree with TRBD1. Trimming cost V 6 bases and J 5 bases; bases outside gene matches: 8. The CDR3 covers 14 residues. Germline assignment: CDR1 MDHEN and CDR2 SYDVKM. The CDR3 spells CASSNTDRGNEQYF. CDR3 nucleotides: TGTGCCAGCAGCAATACGGACAGGGGCAACGAGCAGTACTTC.

V usage is TRBV4-2 and J usage is TRBJ2-7, with 8 positions matching TRBD2. V shed 0 bases, J shed 6 bases, and the junction held 16 bases outside the gene matches. Germline V gene data show CDR1 as LGHNA and CDR2 as YNFKEQ. The CDR3 totals 18 residues. The CDR3 sequence: CASSQDLTGTRGGREQYF. The CDR3 region has the DNA TGTGCCAGCAGCCAAGACCTTACTGGGACTAGAGGGGGGCGCGAGCAGTACTTC.

With regard to this clone: The same CDR3 can be traced to other DNA sequences in this sample. The rearrangement joins TRBV6-5 to TRBJ1-1, with D unclear. CDR3 length: 11 amino acids. CDR1 and CDR2 (germline): MNHEY, SVGAGI. With 0 bases removed from V and 8 bases from J, the gap between germline ends came to 4 bases. The CDR3 region has the DNA TGTGCCAGCAGTTACTCGGGGGAAGCTTTCTTT. Protein sequence: CASSYSGEAFF.

This chain's CDR3 is CSVGQGGMNTEAFF. DNA of the CDR3: TGCAGCGTTGGACAGGGAGGAATGAACACTGAAGCTTTCTTT. The chain couples TRBV29-1 to TRBJ1-1; 7 nucleotides align to TRBD1. Germline V gene data show CDR1 as SQVTM and CDR2 as ANQGSEA. This CDR3 is 14 amino acids long. V trimming: 4 bases; J trimming: 0 bases; junction bases outside the gene matches: 5.

The chain couples TRBV11-2 to TRBJ2-2; 9 positions agree with TRBD2. After removal of 5 bases from V and 0 bases from J, the junction contained 13 bases not matched to a gene. Germline loops: CDR1 SGHAT, CDR2 FQNNGV. The CDR3 is 19 residues long. The CDR3 DNA reads TGTGCCAGCAGCGGTAGCGGGGGCCCAGTACCCTCGAACACCGGGGAGCTGTTTTTT. Encoded protein: CASSGSGGPVPSNTGELFF.

A word on this clone: The germline gene is not matched at one end of the junction; a read error may be the cause. The gene calls are TRBV27 and TRBJ2-7, with D hard to call. The germline gives CDR1 MNHEY, CDR2 SMNVEV (reference sequence). The CDR3 length is 8 residues. The CDR3 spells CATSRQYF. The CDR3 region has the DNA TGTGCCACCAGTCGTCAGTACTTC.

V usage is TRBV7-9 and J usage is TRBJ2-7; D gene unclear. This CDR3 contains 14 residues. Trimming took 0 bases from V and 8 from J, leaving 14 bases between them. Germline lookup yields CDR1 SEHNR and CDR2 FQNEAQ (reference sequence). This CDR3 reads CASSLAPALDKQYF. The DNA of the CDR3 is TGTGCCAGCAGCTTAGCCCCCGCCTTGGATAAGCAGTACTTC.

The chain recombines TRBV6-5 with TRBJ2-3, with TRBD2 as a possible D gene (5 bases). Germline CDR1 reads MNHEY; CDR2 reads SVGAGI. V lost 6 bases and J lost 7, with 8 bases in between. The CDR3 consists of 11 residues. The CDR3 DNA follows: TGTGCCAGCAGGCGGGCTTATACGCAGTATTTT. Amino acid sequence: CASRRAYTQYF.

Comment on this clone: Other DNA sequences in the sample encode the same CDR3. The rearrangement joins TRBV27 to TRBJ1-2; 8 bases agree with TRBD1. Germline V gives CDR1 MNHEY, CDR2 SMNVEV (reference sequence). The CDR3 runs to 15 residues. V lost 0 bases to trimming and J lost 4 bases; unmatched junction nucleotides: 4. The CDR3 DNA follows: TGTGCCAGCAGTTTATCTGCAGGGGGCGTCTATGGCTACACCTTC. This gives the protein CASSLSAGGVYGYTF.

The chain carries TRBV5-6 and TRBJ2-1; D perhaps matches TRBD2 (5 bases). V lost 3 bases and J lost 4, with 14 bases in between. The CDR3 is 15 amino acids. The germline CDR1 and CDR2 sequences are SGHDT and YYEEEE. CDR3 region: CASSSSDPGYNEQFF. CDR3 nucleotides: TGTGCCAGCAGCTCCTCGGATCCGGGGTACAATGAGCAGTTCTTC.

The chain employs TRBV7-9 and TRBJ1-5; tentative D call: TRBD1 (6 bases). The CDR3 contains 15 residues. CDR1 and CDR2 (germline): SEHNR, FQNEAQ (reference sequence). Trimming removed 6 bases from V and 1 base from J, with 13 bases in between. The CDR3 DNA is TGTGCCAGCAGTCCCACAGGGCTGAGCAATCAGCCCCAGCATTTT. This gives the protein CASSPTGLSNQPQHF.

This sequence joins TRBV2 and TRBJ2-7; D not certain. The V and J ends lost 9 bases and 0 bases respectively, with 12 bases between them. This CDR3 spans 13 amino acids. Germline-derived CDR1 and CDR2 are SNHLY and FYNNEI. CDR3 in DNA: TGTGCCAGTATGATTAGGAGCTCCTACGAGCAGTACTTC. It is translated as CASMIRSSYEQYF.

This clone came up once. This rearrangement joins TRBV29-1 to TRBJ1-1; weak D call: TRBD1 (6 bases). The CDR3 is 11 amino acids. Germline CDR1 and CDR2: SQVTM and ANQGSEA. The V and J ends lost 6 bases and 12 bases respectively, with 17 bases between them. The CDR3 sequence is CSVGGQPDTFF. In DNA, the CDR3 is TGCAGCGTAGGGGGGCAGCCCGACACTTTCTTT.

Ten or more counts support this clone. The V gene is TRBV4-2, the J gene TRBJ1-4, with D possibly being TRBD1 (6 bases). This CDR3 contains 16 residues. Germline V CDR1 and CDR2: LGHNA, YNFKEQ. Trimming removed 1 base from V and 7 bases from J, with 16 bases in between. The CDR3 DNA sequence: TGTGCCAGCAGCCAAGGGGGCATACAGGGTAGTGAAAAACTGTTTTTT. Translated, it gives CASSQGGIQGSEKLFF.

The V gene is TRBV5-1, the J gene TRBJ1-4; D perhaps matches TRBD1 (6 bases). This CDR3 spans 14 amino acids. Per germline, CDR1 SGHRS and CDR2 YFSETQ. Trimming left V 3 bases short and J 6 bases short, with 12 bases between. The CDR3 DNA is TGCGCCAGCAGCTCGCTAGGGGGGGATGAAAAACTGTTTTTT. This sequence encodes CASSSLGGDEKLFF.

The chain carries TRBV2 and TRBJ2-7, with 9 positions matching TRBD1. This CDR3 is built from 17 residues. The germline CDR1 and CDR2 sequences are SNHLY and FYNNEI. Trimming cost V 6 bases and J 2 bases; bases outside gene matches: 14. CDR3 sequence: CASRADRRDRETYEQYF. CDR3 in DNA: TGTGCCAGCAGAGCCGACCGACGGGACAGGGAGACCTACGAGCAGTACTTC.

J is TRBJ2-4 and V is TRBV13, with D tentatively TRBD2 (7 bases). The CDR3 contains 18 residues. The ends were cut back, 2 bases at V and 3 bases at J, with 20 bases in the middle. CDR1 is PRHDT, CDR2 FYEKMQ, per germline (reference sequence). The CDR3, as DNA: TGTGCCAGCAGCTTAAGCATTTCGAGGGGGGGTGGCAAAAACATTCAGTACTTC. Residues: CASSLSISRGGGKNIQYF.

The J gene is TRBJ1-6, the V gene TRBV6-4; D ambiguous. CDR1 and CDR2 from the germline V gene are MRHNA and SNTAGT. The ends were cut back, 6 bases at V and 5 bases at J, with 17 bases in the middle. The CDR3 is 16 amino acids. The CDR3 DNA reads as TGTGCCAGCAGATACTCGTCTAGGGAAAATAATTCACCCCTCCACTTT. It specifies CASRYSSRENNSPLHF.

The chain couples TRBV5-5 to TRBJ1-1; 11 bases agree with TRBD1. The J segment lost 5 bases and the V segment lost 2 bases, leaving 2 bases of the junction unmatched. CDR3 length equals 14 residues. The germline V gene encodes CDR1 SGHKS and CDR2 YYEKEE (reference sequence). The CDR3 loop is CASSFRDRGTEAFF. CDR3 sequence (DNA): TGTGCCAGCAGCTTCCGGGACAGGGGGACTGAAGCTTTCTTT.